A single sample is the source of the 26 T cell receptor beta chains below, sequenced in a study of T cell repertoires in cytomegalovirus infection. TCRdb recomputed calls from the reads with MiXCR, one row per CDR3 protein. This sample has around 280,000 distinct CDR3 sequences, with roughly an eighth found just once. The sequencing input was PBMCs. The receptors here all came from a human donor in good health (CMV status not recorded). Some clones in this sample may be carry-over from other donors' samples.

The chain has TRBV12-5 and TRBJ2-2, with 7 bases lining up with TRBD1. The CDR3 loop spans 15 amino acids. After removal of 6 bases from V and 1 base from J, the junction contained 5 bases not matched to a gene. Germline CDR1 is LGHNT and CDR2 is FRNRAP. The CDR3 sequence: CASGSDRLNTGELFF. The CDR3 coding sequence is TGTGCTAGTGGGTCGGACAGGCTGAACACCGGGGAGCTGTTTTTT. The full variable domain, rest sourced from reference TRBV12-5 and TRBJ2-2, is DARVTQTPRHKVTEMGQEVTMRCQPILGHNTVFWYRQTMMQGLELLAYFRNRAPLDDSGMPKDRFSAEMPDATLATLKIQPSEPRDSAVYFCASGSDRLNTGELFFGEGSRLTVL.

This clonotype was seen only a few times. This chain connects TRBV20-1 to TRBJ1-5; 9 nucleotides match TRBD1. Germline V lookup: CDR1 DFQATT, CDR2 SNEGSKA (reference sequence). CDR3 length: 15 amino acids. Unmatched junction bases numbered 2, after V lost 0 bases and J lost 2 bases. The CDR3 loop is CSARDRDRGNQPQHF. The CDR3 DNA reads TGCAGTGCTAGAGATAGGGACAGGGGCAATCAGCCCCAGCATTTT.

This clonotype was seen at least ten times. The V call is TRBV25-1, the J call TRBJ2-3, with D hard to call. Germline V gene sequence: CDR1 MGHDK, CDR2 SYGVNS. This CDR3 has 14 residues. The V gene lost 6 bases and the J gene lost 4 bases, with 14 bases spanning the gap. The CDR3 loop reads CASRGQGGSDTQYF. In DNA, the CDR3 is TGTGCCAGCAGGGGCCAAGGTGGCTCAGATACGCAGTATTTT.

This clonotype has just a few counts. This chain links TRBV6-2 or TRBV6-3 with TRBJ2-6; no firm D call. This CDR3 is built from 14 residues. Trimming took off 0 bases at V and 2 bases at J, with 2 bases between the two ends. The germline V gene has CDR1 MNHEY and CDR2 SVGEGT. The CDR3 loop reads CASSYSTGANVLTF. CDR3 DNA: TGTGCCAGCAGTTACTCGACTGGGGCCAACGTCCTGACTTTC.

This chain links TRBV6-2 or TRBV6-3 with TRBJ2-7, with TRBD1 identical over 8 bases. The CDR3 contains 15 residues. Looked up from germline, CDR1 is MNHEY and CDR2 is SVGEGT. V lost 10 bases, J lost 6 bases, and 17 bases stayed unmatched. CDR3 nucleotide sequence: TGTGCCACTCAGGGGGCAAAACTAGCCCTTTCCGAGCAGTACTTC. It is translated as CATQGAKLALSEQYF.

The V and J genes are TRBV5-1 and TRBJ1-1, with 7 bases that match TRBD1. Unmatched junction bases numbered 7, after V lost 1 base and J lost 4 bases. The CDR3 loop spans 15 amino acids. Germline CDR1 is SGHRS and CDR2 is YFSETQ. The CDR3 nucleotides read TGCGCCAGCAGCTTGCTCGACAGGGCGTTCACTGAAGCTTTCTTT. This encodes CASSLLDRAFTEAFF.

The genes are TRBV25-1 and TRBJ1-1, with TRBD1 matching over 7 bases. Germline CDR1 is MGHDK and CDR2 is SYGVNS. The CDR3 runs to 15 residues. After removal of 5 bases from V and 4 bases from J, the junction contained 10 bases not matched to a gene. The DNA of the CDR3 is TGTGCCAGCAGTTGGCCAGGGGGGTCGGGCACTGAAGCTTTCTTT. Its protein product is CASSWPGGSGTEAFF.

The table lists this clonotype with many counts. This chain connects TRBV13 to TRBJ2-1, with a possible D match to TRBD1 (5 bases). Trimming removed 5 bases from V and 0 bases from J, with 11 bases in between. The CDR3 extends over 15 amino acids. Germline lookup yields CDR1 PRHDT and CDR2 FYEKMQ (reference sequence). CDR3 DNA: TGTGCCAGCAGCCCTGGACAAAGCTCCTACAATGAGCAGTTCTTC. Its protein product is CASSPGQSSYNEQFF.

In its sample, this clonotype was seen many times. The CDR3 here is CASSYDRRSTDTQYF. CDR3 sequence (DNA): TGTGCCAGCAGTTACGACCGCCGTAGCACAGATACGCAGTATTTT. The chain couples TRBV6-5 to TRBJ2-3, with no clear D. Per the germline V gene, CDR1 is MNHEY and CDR2 is SVGAGI. CDR3 length: 15 residues. The V end was cut by 2 bases, the J end by 0 bases, with 9 bases between.

In this sample, this clonotype turned up a few times. This sequence joins TRBV2 and TRBJ1-4, with TRBD1 as a possible D gene (6 bases). Trimming took off 7 bases at V and 0 bases at J, with 15 bases between the two ends. Germline values: CDR1 SNHLY, CDR2 FYNNEI. The CDR3 is 16 residues long. CDR3 in DNA: TGTGCCAGCAATAAGGGGACAAGGACAACTAATGAAAAACTGTTTTTT. Translated: CASNKGTRTTNEKLFF. Full variable domain (remainder filled in from reference TRBV2 and TRBJ1-4): EPEVTQTPSHQVTQMGQEVILRCVPISNHLYFYWYRQILGQKVEFLVSFYNNEISEKSEIFDDQFSVERPDGSNFTLKIRSTKLEDSAMYFCASNKGTRTTNEKLFFGSGTQLSVL.

The chain has TRBV12-3 or TRBV12-4 and TRBJ1-2; 8 bases fit TRBD1. The ends lost 3 bases at V and 7 bases at J; junction bases unmatched: 4. The CDR3 totals 13 residues. This CDR3 reads CASSFRGLGGYTF. The CDR3 nucleotides read TGTGCCAGCAGTTTCAGGGGGCTGGGTGGCTACACCTTC.

The sample holds many counts of this clonotype. The gene calls are TRBV15 and TRBJ1-4; D ambiguous. The germline V and J ends were trimmed by 3 bases and 5 bases, with 13 bases remaining between them. CDR3 size: 15 residues. Germline CDR1 reads LNHNV; CDR2 reads YYDKDF (reference sequence). The DNA for the CDR3 is TGTGCCACCAGCAGGCTCCTGGCAGAAAATGAAAAACTGTTTTTT. Its protein product is CATSRLLAENEKLFF. Together with reference TRBV15 and TRBJ1-4, the CDR3 gives the full variable domain: DAMVIQNPRYQVTQFGKPVTLSCSQTLNHNVMYWYQQKSSQAPKLLFHYYDKDFNNEADTPDNFQSRRPNTSFCFLDIRSPGLGDTAMYLCATSRLLAENEKLFFGSGTQLSVL.

The rearrangement uses TRBV29-1 and TRBJ2-5; perhaps TRBD2 as D (5 bases). This CDR3 contains 12 residues. The germline V and J ends were trimmed by 2 bases and 5 bases, with 9 bases remaining between them. Germline values: CDR1 SQVTM, CDR2 ANQGSEA. CDR3 DNA sequence: TGCAGCGTTGAACGAGGGAGTGAGACCCAGTACTTC. The encoded protein is CSVERGSETQYF. The whole variable domain, filled in from reference TRBV29-1 and TRBJ2-5, reads SAVISQKPSRDICQRGTSLTIQCQVDSQVTMMFWYRQQPGQSLTLIATANQGSEATYESGFVIDKFPISRPNLTFSTLTVSNMSPEDSSIYLCSVERGSETQYFGPGTRLLVL.

The CDR3: CASTGDGDNSPLHF. The DNA for the CDR3 is TGTGCCAGCACCGGGGACGGCGATAATTCACCCCTCCACTTT. The chain recombines TRBV2 with TRBJ1-6, with D possibly matching TRBD1 (5 bases). CDR3 length: 14 amino acids. Germline V gene lookup returns CDR1 SNHLY and CDR2 FYNNEI. V was shortened by 7 bases and J by 5 bases, with 12 bases between the two germline ends. The whole variable domain, filled in from reference TRBV2 and TRBJ1-6, reads EPEVTQTPSHQVTQMGQEVILRCVPISNHLYFYWYRQILGQKVEFLVSFYNNEISEKSEIFDDQFSVERPDGSNFTLKIRSTKLEDSAMYFCASTGDGDNSPLHFGNGTRLTVT.

Many counts were recorded for this clonotype. This chain joins TRBV29-1 and TRBJ2-2; possible D gene TRBD1, 6 bases. CDR3 length: 13 amino acids. The germline V and J ends were trimmed by 6 bases and 2 bases, with 10 bases remaining between them. Germline V gives CDR1 SQVTM, CDR2 ANQGSEA. CDR3 sequence (DNA): TGCAGCGTGCCGGGACACAACACCGGGGAGCTGTTTTTT. This encodes CSVPGHNTGELFF.

In its sample, this clonotype was seen a few times. The chain combines TRBV29-1 with TRBJ2-5; 8 bases align to TRBD2. Germline CDR1 and CDR2: SQVTM and ANQGSEA. V lost 6 bases to trimming and J lost 5 bases; unmatched junction nucleotides: 8. The CDR3 totals 13 residues. CDR3 region: CSVRAGVVETQYF. Here the CDR3 DNA reads TGCAGCGTGCGAGCGGGAGTAGTGGAGACCCAGTACTTC.

This clonotype showed up many times. The J gene is TRBJ1-5, the V gene TRBV6-2 or TRBV6-3; D might be TRBD1 (6 bases). Germline loops: CDR1 MNHEY, CDR2 SVGEGT. There are 13 residues in the CDR3. V lost 7 bases and J 4 bases, leaving 11 bases between the germline ends. The CDR3 loop is CASTIQGNQPQHF. The CDR3 DNA reads as TGTGCCAGCACAATTCAGGGGAATCAGCCCCAGCATTTT.

This clonotype was seen many times. The genes are TRBV7-9 and TRBJ1-1; D remains ambiguous. The CDR3 totals 13 residues. The germline gives CDR1 SEHNR, CDR2 FQNEAQ (reference sequence). Trimming took 3 bases from V and 5 from J, leaving 10 bases between them. The CDR3 region is CASSFSIGTEAFF. DNA for the CDR3: TGTGCCAGCAGCTTTAGTATCGGAACTGAAGCTTTCTTT.

This clonotype has ten or more counts. This chain uses TRBV7-9 with TRBJ1-1; D call uncertain. Germline V lookup: CDR1 SEHNR, CDR2 FQNEAQ (reference sequence). With 5 bases removed from V and 11 bases from J, the gap between germline ends came to 12 bases. The CDR3 has 11 amino acids. This CDR3 reads CASSPGPTAFF. CDR3 in DNA: TGTGCCAGCAGCCCTGGCCCAACGGCTTTCTTT.

The chain recombines TRBV7-3 with TRBJ2-5; D tentatively reads TRBD1 or TRBD2 (5 bases each). Germline V gene data show CDR1 as SGHTA and CDR2 as FQGTGA. V lost 1 base, J lost 10 bases, and 16 bases lay in between. The CDR3 extends over 14 amino acids. CDR3 in DNA: TGTGCCAGCAGCTTAAGGCCGGGATCAGGGAACCAGTACTTC. It encodes CASSLRPGSGNQYF.

This clonotype has more than one count but fewer than ten. The V and J genes are TRBV10-3 and TRBJ2-5; no clear D gene. This CDR3 comprises 12 residues. V dropped 5 bases and J dropped 4 bases, with 8 bases sitting between them. Germline V lookup: CDR1 ENHRY, CDR2 SYGVKD. The chain's CDR3 is CAISQKGETQYF. CDR3 DNA: TGTGCCATCAGTCAAAAAGGAGAGACCCAGTACTTC.

The V gene is TRBV10-2, the J gene TRBJ2-2; either TRBD1 or TRBD2 may supply D (5 bases each). From germline, CDR1 is WSHSY and CDR2 SAAADI. V dropped 3 bases and J dropped 6 bases, with 14 bases sitting between them. This CDR3 spans 15 amino acids. CDR3 protein: CASSDLRGEPGELFF. CDR3 coding DNA: TGCGCCAGCAGTGATCTGAGAGGGGAGCCCGGGGAGCTGTTTTTT.

The V gene is TRBV2, the J gene TRBJ1-5, with D possibly matching TRBD1 (6 bases). CDR3 length equals 13 residues. Germline assignment: CDR1 SNHLY and CDR2 FYNNEI. Trimming left V 7 bases short and J 6 bases short, with 13 bases between. DNA of the CDR3: TGTGCCAGCACCACAGGGCAGGGTCAGCCCCAGCATTTT. Its translation is CASTTGQGQPQHF.

This clonotype was counted a few times. The chain links TRBV6-2 or TRBV6-3 to TRBJ2-1, with 7 bases aligning to TRBD2. In germline, CDR1 is MNHEY, CDR2 SVGEGT. The V and J ends lost 3 bases and 5 bases, in that order; junction bases with no gene match: 4. This CDR3 region has 14 residues. CDR3 sequence: CASSYRAGNNEQFF. As DNA, the CDR3 is TGTGCCAGCAGTTATCGAGCGGGGAACAATGAGCAGTTCTTC.

The V call is TRBV6-2 or TRBV6-3, the J call TRBJ2-3; 9 bases match TRBD1. V was pared by 0 bases and J by 0 bases, with 13 bases of the junction left unmatched. The CDR3 is 20 residues long. Germline-derived CDR1 and CDR2 are MNHEY and SVGEGT. The DNA of the CDR3 is TGTGCCAGCAGTTACTCGGTCCGGGTCCCGGGACAGGGAAGCACAGATACGCAGTATTTT. Translating it yields CASSYSVRVPGQGSTDTQYF.

In this sample, this clonotype turned up many times. V usage is TRBV5-1 and J usage is TRBJ2-5; D ambiguous. Germline V gives CDR1 SGHRS, CDR2 YFSETQ. The CDR3 is made up of 14 amino acids. Trimming shortened V by 0 bases and J by 2 bases, and 8 bases separated the two germline ends. The CDR3 bases are TGCGCCAGCAGCTTGGGCTGGGTACAAGAGACCCAGTACTTC. This translates into CASSLGWVQETQYF. Looking up the rest from reference TRBV5-1 and TRBJ2-5 gives the full variable domain: KAGVTQTPRYLIKTRGQQVTLSCSPISGHRSVSWYQQTPGQGLQFLFEYFSETQRNKGNFPGRFSGRQFSNSRSEMNVSTLELGDSALYLCASSLGWVQETQYFGPGTRLLVL.